The 9 T cell receptor beta chains below come from one sample, sequenced in a study of graft-versus-host responses after intestinal transplantation. Generated by immunoSEQ multiplex PCR, the TCRdb table keeps only in-frame clones and is missing some. The data show fewer than 15,000 clones, with roughly 81% seen just once and approximately 23% held by the top ten. Sequenced here: PBMCs, sampled after intestinal transplantation. Every receptor here comes from a human patient who received an intestinal transplant, so some T cells may come from the graft donor.

This chain connects TRBV19 to TRBJ1-1; 7 bases map to TRBD1. V was pared by 9 bases and J by 3 bases, with 7 bases of the junction left unmatched. CDR3 length: 13 residues. Germline values: CDR1 LNHDA, CDR2 SQIVND (reference sequence). CDR3 bases: TGTGCCAGGGCCCCTACAGGGGACACTGAAGCTTTCTTT. Residues: CARAPTGDTEAFF.

V gene TRBV2 combines with J gene TRBJ2-2; D gene ambiguous. Germline V gives CDR1 SNHLY, CDR2 FYNNEI. Trimming shortened V by 5 bases and J by 1 base, and 8 bases separated the two germline ends. CDR3 length equals 14 residues. The CDR3 nucleotides are TGTGCCAGCAGTCCCGAGATGAACACCGGGGAGCTGTTTTTT. The encoded protein is CASSPEMNTGELFF.

The chain has TRBV5-1 and TRBJ2-5, with TRBD2 identical over 7 bases. From germline, CDR1 is SGHRS and CDR2 YFSETQ. The CDR3 has 14 amino acids. The V segment lost 3 bases and the J segment 2 bases; nucleotides outside the gene matches: 4. CDR3 coding DNA: TGCGCCAGCAGCTCGTGGGGGGGTCAAGAGACCCAGTACTTC. Its translation: CASSSWGGQETQYF.

This chain links TRBV7-8 with TRBJ1-1, with D perhaps matching TRBD1 (5 bases). Germline values: CDR1 SGHVS, CDR2 FQNEAQ. The length of the CDR3 is 15 residues. V lost 1 base and J lost 4, with 13 bases in between. The CDR3 DNA reads as TGTGCCAGCAGCTTAGTGCCGGGACTGGGCACTGAAGCTTTCTTT. The encoded protein is CASSLVPGLGTEAFF.

The chain combines TRBV7-9 with TRBJ1-2; 7 bases agree with TRBD1. Germline V gene sequence: CDR1 SEHNR, CDR2 FQNEAQ (reference sequence). The CDR3 runs 13 residues. Trimming removed 5 bases from V and 9 bases from J; junction bases left unmatched: 9. The CDR3 reads CASSPRGGHSYTF. The CDR3 DNA reads TGTGCCAGCAGCCCACGAGGGGGCCATAGCTACACCTTC.

The gene calls are TRBV5-1 and TRBJ2-7; 7 nucleotides agree with TRBD2. Germline CDR1 reads SGHRS; CDR2 reads YFSETQ. The CDR3 runs 14 residues. With 0 bases clipped from V and 2 bases from J, the junction kept 2 bases outside the gene matches. CDR3 bases: TGCGCCAGCAGCTTGGGCGGGAGTGCCTACGAGCAGTACTTC. It translates to CASSLGGSAYEQYF. Based on the CDR3 plus reference TRBV5-1 and TRBJ2-7, the full variable domain is KAGVTQTPRYLIKTRGQQVTLSCSPISGHRSVSWYQQTPGQGLQFLFEYFSETQRNKGNFPGRFSGRQFSNSRSEMNVSTLELGDSALYLCASSLGGSAYEQYFGPGTRLTVT.

This clone is a singleton in its sample. The genes are TRBV18 and TRBJ2-2; D is unresolved. The CDR3 consists of 12 residues. CDR1 KGHSH and CDR2 LQKENI come from the germline V gene. V lost 6 bases and J lost 6, with 8 bases in between. The CDR3 DNA sequence: TGTGCCAGCTCGAACAGAGCCGGGGAGCTGTTTTTT. This gives the protein CASSNRAGELFF.

The V and J genes are TRBV19 and TRBJ2-5; D unclear. Trimming removed 3 bases from V and 5 bases from J, with 10 bases in between. The CDR3 has 13 amino acids. CDR1 and CDR2 (germline): LNHDA, SQIVND (reference sequence). Written as DNA, the CDR3 is TGTGCCAGTAGTATGACCCAGTGGGAGACCCAGTACTTC. Translation gives CASSMTQWETQYF.

J is TRBJ2-7 and V is TRBV28; D is undetermined. Per the germline V gene, CDR1 is MDHEN and CDR2 is SYDVKM. The CDR3 runs to 14 residues. V was cut by 4 bases and J by 2 bases, with 12 bases left in between. CDR3 nucleotides: TGTGCCAGCAGTTCAGAAATGAACACCTACGAGCAGTACTTC. Encoded protein: CASSSEMNTYEQYF. Filled out from reference TRBV28 and TRBJ2-7, the complete variable domain reads DVKVTQSSRYLVKRTGEKVFLECVQDMDHENMFWYRQDPGLGLRLIYFSYDVKMKEKGDIPEGYSVSREKKERFSLILESASTNQTSMYLCASSSEMNTYEQYFGPGTRLTVT.